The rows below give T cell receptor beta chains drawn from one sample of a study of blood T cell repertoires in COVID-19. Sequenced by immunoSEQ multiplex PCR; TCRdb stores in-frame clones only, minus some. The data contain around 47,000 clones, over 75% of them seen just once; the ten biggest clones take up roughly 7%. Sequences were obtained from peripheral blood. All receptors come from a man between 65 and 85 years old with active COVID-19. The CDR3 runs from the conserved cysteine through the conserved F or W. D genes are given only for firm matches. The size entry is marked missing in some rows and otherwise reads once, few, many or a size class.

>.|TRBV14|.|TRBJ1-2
CASSQDEGRYGYTF
TGTGCCAGCAGCCAAGATGAGGGTCGCTATGGCTACACCTTC
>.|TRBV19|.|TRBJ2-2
CASSLSSGGTNTGELFF
TGTGCCAGTAGTCTGTCCTCAGGGGGGACGAACACCGGGGAGCTGTTTTTT
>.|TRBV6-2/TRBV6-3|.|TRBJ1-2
CASSAPPRHGGYTF
TGTGCCAGCAGCGCCCCCCCACGCCACGGGGGCTACACCTTC
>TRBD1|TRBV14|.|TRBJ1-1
CASSPFGTGFTEAFF
TGTGCCAGCAGCCCATTTGGGACAGGGTTTACTGAAGCTTTCTTT
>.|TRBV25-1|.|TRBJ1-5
CASSSRPGLDQPQHF
TGTGCCAGCAGTTCACGGCCGGGTCTAGATCAGCCCCAGCATTTT
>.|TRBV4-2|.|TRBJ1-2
CASSQEVGRGLIYYGYTF
TGTGCCAGCAGCCAAGAGGTGGGCAGGGGCCTTATCTACTATGGCTACACCTTC
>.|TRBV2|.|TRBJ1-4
CASRRDTSTNEKLFF
TGTGCCAGCAGGAGGGACACCTCAACTAATGAAAAACTGTTTTTT
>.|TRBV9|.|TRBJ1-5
CASSVTGYSNQPQHF
TGTGCCAGCAGCGTGACAGGTTATAGCAATCAGCCCCAGCATTTT
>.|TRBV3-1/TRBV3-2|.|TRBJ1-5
CASSQTGSYQPQHF
TGTGCCAGCAGCCAAACAGGGTCATATCAGCCCCAGCATTTT
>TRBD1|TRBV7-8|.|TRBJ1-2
CASSYRQGANYGYTF
TGTGCCAGCAGCTATCGACAGGGGGCAAACTATGGCTACACCTTC
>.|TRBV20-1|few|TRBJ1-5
CSASSAGRGRPQPQHF
TGCAGTGCTAGTTCCGCCGGTCGGGGAAGACCTCAGCCCCAGCATTTT
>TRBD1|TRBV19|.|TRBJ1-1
CASNLDRGTEAFF
TGTGCCAGTAACTTGGACAGGGGCACTGAAGCTTTCTTT
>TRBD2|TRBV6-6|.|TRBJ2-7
CASREIGRDEQYF
TGTGCCAGCAGAGAAATTGGGAGGGACGAGCAGTACTTC
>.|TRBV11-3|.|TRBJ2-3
CASSLAGSTDTQYF
TGTGCCAGCAGCTTAGCGGGGAGCACAGATACGCAGTATTTT
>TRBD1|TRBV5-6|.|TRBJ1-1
CASSLRLTGWVAFF
TGTGCCAGCAGCTTGAGGTTGACAGGGTGGGTAGCTTTCTTT
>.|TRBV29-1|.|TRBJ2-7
CSAATGPTRGEQYF
TGCAGCGCCGCTACAGGGCCTACTAGGGGGGAGCAGTACTTC
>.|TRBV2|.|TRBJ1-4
CASRERASTNEKLFF
TGTGCCAGCAGGGAGCGGGCCAGTACTAATGAAAAACTGTTTTTT
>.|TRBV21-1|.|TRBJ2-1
CARETYNEQFF
TGTGCTAGAGAAACCTACAATGAGCAGTTCTTC
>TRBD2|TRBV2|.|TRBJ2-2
CASSVTSGGTNTGELFF
TGTGCCAGCAGCGTCACTAGCGGGGGAACGAACACCGGGGAGCTGTTTTTT
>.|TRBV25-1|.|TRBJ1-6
CASSEYLNSPLHF
TGTGCCAGCAGTGAATATTTAAATTCACCCCTCCACTTT
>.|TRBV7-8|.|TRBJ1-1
CASSSYQERTEAFF
TGTGCCAGCAGCAGTTACCAGGAACGAACTGAAGCTTTCTTT
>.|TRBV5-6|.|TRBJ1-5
CASSFGISSNQPQHF
TGTGCCAGCAGCTTCGGGATAAGCAGTAATCAGCCCCAGCATTTT
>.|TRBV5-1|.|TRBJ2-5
CASSSSGGQQTQYF
TGCGCCAGCAGCTCTTCTGGGGGACAACAGACCCAGTACTTC
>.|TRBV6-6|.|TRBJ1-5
CASSRGDIRQPQHF
TGTGCCAGCAGTAGAGGGGACATACGTCAGCCCCAGCATTTT
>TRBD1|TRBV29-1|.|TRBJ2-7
CSATGPSYEQYF
TGCAGCGCGACAGGGCCCTCCTACGAGCAGTACTTC
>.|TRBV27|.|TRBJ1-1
CASRPGHWVTEAFF
TGTGCCAGCAGGCCGGGACATTGGGTCACTGAAGCTTTCTTT